This T cell receptor (beta chain) came from a study of blood T cell repertoires in COVID-19. Across the study: The samples span acute and convalescent COVID-19 from the United States, Italy and Spain. Nucleic acid was either cDNA or gDNA, and it came from T cells, B-cell-depleted T cells, or PBMCs.

CDR1 is SGDLS and CDR2 is YYNGEE in the germline V gene. Trimming cost V 2 bases and J 7 bases, with 19 bases left between them. CDR3 size: 16 residues. Per the study methods: Quantification of nucleated cells was approximated via reference gene primer amplification. Using immunoSEQ multiplex PCR, the repertoire was profiled, and TCRdb retains in-frame clones only, with some absent. The V and J calls and the clone size are those of that table, but D and trimming were determined from the DNA. The data contain about 230,000 clones, 65% to 85% of them singletons. This TCR came from a man aged 35 to 55 with acute or convalescent COVID-19. The chain links TRBV9 to TRBJ2-1, with a weak D call TRBD2 (5 bases). The sample consisted of peripheral blood. Written as DNA, the CDR3 is TGTGCCAGCAGCGTCCGGTCACGGGGAGTCGAGAATGAGCAGTTCTTC. Translated, it gives CASSVRSRGVENEQFF. Complete variable domain (other parts from reference TRBV9 and TRBJ2-1): DSGVTQTPKHLITATGQRVTLRCSPRSGDLSVYWYQQSLDQGLQFLIQYYNGEERAKGNILERFSAQQFPDLHSELNLSSLELGDSALYFCASSVRSRGVENEQFFGPGTRLTVL.